One and the same sample provided the 14 T cell receptor beta chains below, sequenced in a study of blood T cell repertoires in COVID-19. Repertoires were generated with immunoSEQ multiplex PCR, while TCRdb's copy carries only in-frame clones and drops some. This table holds about 190,000 clones, 79% found once. Sequencing was carried out using peripheral blood. These receptors were obtained from a man between 60 and 70 years old with active or convalescent COVID-19.

The rearrangement joins TRBV2 to TRBJ2-7; no clear D gene. From germline, CDR1 is SNHLY and CDR2 FYNNEI. The germline V and J ends were trimmed by 7 bases and 0 bases, with 7 bases remaining between them. The CDR3 totals 12 residues. The CDR3 is CASTPGSYEQYF. Here the CDR3 DNA reads TGTGCCAGCACGCCCGGCTCCTACGAGCAGTACTTC. Complete variable domain (other parts from reference TRBV2 and TRBJ2-7): EPEVTQTPSHQVTQMGQEVILRCVPISNHLYFYWYRQILGQKVEFLVSFYNNEISEKSEIFDDQFSVERPDGSNFTLKIRSTKLEDSAMYFCASTPGSYEQYFGPGTRLTVT.

The chain uses TRBV28 and TRBJ2-7; D is unclear. Germline-derived CDR1 and CDR2 are MDHEN and SYDVKM. CDR3 size: 13 residues. V shed 6 bases and J shed 6 bases, with 15 bases lying between them. The CDR3 DNA is TGTGCCAGCAGCAACACGGTGCGCGGCGAGCAGTACTTC. It codes for CASSNTVRGEQYF.

The rearrangement joins TRBV6-2 or TRBV6-3 to TRBJ1-1, with D hard to call. The germline V and J ends were trimmed by 1 base and 1 base, with 7 bases remaining between them. The CDR3 has 14 amino acids. Germline CDR1 reads MNHEY; CDR2 reads SVGEGT. The chain's CDR3 is CASSYWQENTEAFF. In nucleotides, the CDR3 is TGTGCCAGCAGTTACTGGCAGGAGAACACTGAAGCTTTCTTT.

This clone came up a few times. This chain connects TRBV18 to TRBJ2-2; 11 nucleotides align to TRBD1. J lost 3 bases, V lost 3 bases, and 3 bases had no gene match. The CDR3 extends over 16 amino acids. Per germline, CDR1 KGHSH and CDR2 LQKENI. The CDR3 DNA reads as TGTGCCAGCTCACCCGGACAGGGGGCGGACACCGGGGAGCTGTTTTTT. Protein product: CASSPGQGADTGELFF.

The chain joins TRBV4-1 to TRBJ2-1; 10 nucleotides line up with TRBD2. CDR3 length: 16 residues. Germline lookup yields CDR1 MGHRA and CDR2 YSYEKL. The ends lost 3 bases at V and 8 bases at J; junction bases unmatched: 10. In nucleotides, the CDR3 is TGCGCCAGCAGCCACCCTCGGACTAGCGGCGACGATGAGCAGTTCTTC. Translating gives CASSHPRTSGDDEQFF.

The chain couples TRBV13 to TRBJ2-7, with a weak D call TRBD2 (6 bases). Germline V gives CDR1 PRHDT, CDR2 FYEKMQ (reference sequence). The CDR3 length is 15 residues. V was pared by 1 base and J by 0 bases, with 10 bases between. The CDR3, as DNA: TGTGCCAGCAGCTTAGTTGCGGGGATCTCCTACGAGCAGTACTTC. Amino acid sequence: CASSLVAGISYEQYF.

The CDR3 region has the DNA TGTGCCAGCAGCCAGATAAGCGGGGCCGAAGGGACCCAGTACTTC. Translating gives CASSQISGAEGTQYF. J is TRBJ2-5 and V is TRBV14; 7 nucleotides match TRBD2. CDR3 length equals 15 residues. V shed 3 bases, J shed 7 bases, and the junction held 11 bases outside the gene matches. Per the germline V gene, CDR1 is SGHDN and CDR2 is FVKESK.

This chain uses TRBV5-4 with TRBJ2-7, with 10 bases that match TRBD2. Germline V lookup: CDR1 SGHNT, CDR2 YYREEE (reference sequence). This CDR3 is built from 14 residues. Trimming removed 3 bases from V and 6 bases from J; junction bases left unmatched: 6. The DNA of the CDR3 is TGTGCCAGCAGCTGGAGAGCGGGAGGGGGCGAGCAGTACTTC. The encoded protein is CASSWRAGGGEQYF.

The chain links TRBV19 to TRBJ1-1, with 7 bases matching TRBD1. From germline, CDR1 is LNHDA and CDR2 SQIVND (reference sequence). The length of the CDR3 is 14 residues. After removal of 7 bases from V and 1 base from J, the junction contained 6 bases not matched to a gene. The chain's CDR3 is CASKTGLPNTEAFF. CDR3 DNA sequence: TGTGCCAGTAAGACAGGGCTACCGAACACTGAAGCTTTCTTT.

The CDR3 here is CASSYPLTSGRAKSYNEQFF. The CDR3 DNA reads TGTGCCAGCAGTTATCCCCTGACTAGCGGGAGGGCCAAATCCTACAATGAGCAGTTCTTC. This chain joins TRBV28 and TRBJ2-1; 14 positions agree with TRBD2. V shed 4 bases, J shed 1 base, and the junction held 12 bases outside the gene matches. Germline V gene lookup returns CDR1 MDHEN and CDR2 SYDVKM. CDR3 length: 20 residues.

This clone occurred a few times. This chain links TRBV4-2 with TRBJ2-7; no clear D gene. V shed 4 bases and J shed 2 bases, with 9 bases lying between them. This CDR3 has 13 amino acids. CDR1 is LGHNA and CDR2 is YNFKEQ in the germline V gene. CDR3 sequence reads: CASSPTSTYEQYF. The CDR3, as DNA: TGTGCCAGCAGCCCGACTTCAACCTACGAGCAGTACTTC.

There are many counts of this clone. The chain employs TRBV6-5 and TRBJ2-7; D is perhaps TRBD1 (5 bases). Germline CDR1 MNHEY, CDR2 SVGAGI. V lost 8 bases to trimming and J lost 1 base, with 12 bases between them. CDR3 length: 13 amino acids. The CDR3 region is CASPRPGSYEQYF. The CDR3 DNA follows: TGTGCCAGCCCCAGGCCAGGGTCCTACGAGCAGTACTTC.

This sequence joins TRBV4-3 and TRBJ2-3, with TRBD1 matching 8 bases. CDR1 and CDR2 from the germline V gene are LGHNA and YSLEER. V dropped 4 bases and J dropped 1; count of bases not matched to a gene: 1. CDR3 length: 14 residues. The CDR3 is CASSPGQGTDTQYF. DNA of the CDR3: TGCGCCAGCAGCCCGGGACAGGGCACAGATACGCAGTATTTT.

The chain combines TRBV2 with TRBJ2-1; 10 bases agree with TRBD1. V dropped 5 bases and J dropped 7; count of bases not matched to a gene: 5. CDR3 length equals 14 residues. From germline, CDR1 is SNHLY and CDR2 FYNNEI. The CDR3 is CASSRQGARNEQFF. In DNA, the CDR3 is TGTGCCAGCAGTCGACAGGGGGCGAGGAATGAGCAGTTCTTC.